These 26 T cell receptor beta chains came from one sample sequenced in a study of blood T cell repertoires in COVID-19 (dated by TCRdb to 2020 to 2021). Libraries were constructed by the immunoSEQ multiplex PCR assay. TCRdb obtained this table from immuneACCESS and retained in-frame rearrangements with V and J assigned. These tables miss some clones; where compared with another copy, unresolved V genes account for less than half of the shortfall, and the remainder is unexplained. Present in this sample are around 190,000 clones, roughly four fifths of which were seen just once. The top ten constitute more than 1.5% of the sample. The sequenced sample was peripheral blood. Receptors originate from a human donor in a cohort sampled during active COVID-19.

The J gene is TRBJ1-2, the V gene TRBV3-1 (or the pseudogene TRBV3-2); TRBD1 agrees at 7 bases. Unmatched junction bases numbered 10, after V lost 7 bases and J lost 8 bases. The length of the CDR3 is 13 residues. The germline V gene encodes CDR1 LGHDT and CDR2 YNNKEL (reference sequence). The chain's CDR3 is CASTRTGAEGYTF. In DNA, the CDR3 is TGTGCCAGCACCCGAACAGGGGCCGAGGGCTACACCTTC.

This chain links TRBV10-3 with TRBJ1-1, with a weak D call TRBD1 (6 bases). CDR3 size: 13 residues. The V end was cut by 3 bases, the J end by 6 bases, with 11 bases between. CDR1 is ENHRY and CDR2 is SYGVKD in the germline V gene. This CDR3 reads CAISDSGDSEAFF. DNA of the CDR3: TGTGCCATCAGTGACTCAGGGGATTCTGAAGCTTTCTTT.

The rearrangement uses TRBV9 and TRBJ1-3; TRBD1 is a possible D gene (6 bases). The CDR3 runs 15 residues. The V and J ends lost 3 bases and 2 bases respectively, with 12 bases between them. The germline V gene encodes CDR1 SGDLS and CDR2 YYNGEE. This CDR3 is CASSAGRTAGNTIYF. The CDR3 bases are TGTGCCAGCAGCGCAGGACGGACAGCTGGAAACACCATATATTTT. Looking up the rest from reference TRBV9 and TRBJ1-3 gives the full variable domain: DSGVTQTPKHLITATGQRVTLRCSPRSGDLSVYWYQQSLDQGLQFLIQYYNGEERAKGNILERFSAQQFPDLHSELNLSSLELGDSALYFCASSAGRTAGNTIYFGEGSWLTVV.

The gene calls are TRBV15 and TRBJ1-5; D might be TRBD1 (5 bases). Germline values: CDR1 LNHNV, CDR2 YYDKDF (reference sequence). Trimming took 1 base from V and 1 from J, leaving 17 bases between them. The CDR3 covers 18 residues. As DNA, the CDR3 is TGTGCCACCAGCAGAGGAGGGCGGGGCAGTCCGAGCAATCAGCCCCAGCATTTT. The encoded protein is CATSRGGRGSPSNQPQHF.

The V call is TRBV28, the J call TRBJ2-2; 10 nucleotides align to TRBD2. V lost 7 bases, J lost 4 bases, and 9 bases stayed unmatched. Germline CDR1 MDHEN, CDR2 SYDVKM. The CDR3 is 16 residues long. Here the CDR3 DNA reads TGTGCCAGCATTAGAGCGGGAGGGCCGATCACCGGGGAGCTGTTTTTT. This codes for CASIRAGGPITGELFF.

The chain has TRBV5-1 and TRBJ2-7, with D possibly matching TRBD1 (6 bases). Germline V gene sequence: CDR1 SGHRS, CDR2 YFSETQ. V was shortened by 0 bases and J by 6 bases, with 13 bases between the two germline ends. The CDR3 length is 14 residues. The CDR3 region has the DNA TGCGCCAGCAGCTTGGATCCAGGGGCTGGCGAGCAGTACTTC. Protein: CASSLDPGAGEQYF.

This chain joins TRBV10-3 and TRBJ2-5; unclear D gene. This CDR3 comprises 12 residues. Trimming pared 3 bases from V and 4 bases from J, leaving 6 bases between. The germline CDR1 and CDR2 sequences are ENHRY and SYGVKD. The CDR3 bases are TGTGCCATCAGTGAAGCAATAGAGACCCAGTACTTC. Protein: CAISEAIETQYF.

This rearrangement joins TRBV19 to TRBJ2-7; D perhaps matches TRBD1 (6 bases). The CDR3 has 14 amino acids. Per the germline V gene, CDR1 is LNHDA and CDR2 is SQIVND (reference sequence). Trimming removed 5 bases at V and 0 bases at J, with 11 bases between. The CDR3 sequence: CASSLRQDSYEQYF. The DNA for the CDR3 is TGTGCCAGTAGTTTGCGACAGGACTCCTACGAGCAGTACTTC.

The V gene is TRBV3-1 (or the pseudogene TRBV3-2), the J gene TRBJ2-4, with D unresolved. Trimming took 0 bases from V and 10 from J, leaving 7 bases between them. The CDR3 runs to 12 residues. From germline, CDR1 is LGHDT and CDR2 YNNKEL (reference sequence). As DNA, the CDR3 is TGTGCCAGCAGCCAAGATCCGAGGATTCAGTACTTC. Translated: CASSQDPRIQYF.

This sequence joins TRBV5-1 and TRBJ2-1; TRBD2 aligns across 10 bases. The ends lost 4 bases at V and 7 bases at J; junction bases unmatched: 8. The CDR3 loop spans 15 amino acids. In germline, CDR1 is SGHRS, CDR2 YFSETQ. In DNA form, the CDR3 reads TGCGCCAGCAGCCTTCAAGCGGGGGGGTCGAATGAGCAGTTCTTC. This translates into CASSLQAGGSNEQFF. Using reference TRBV5-1 and TRBJ2-1 for the parts outside the CDR3, the full variable domain is KAGVTQTPRYLIKTRGQQVTLSCSPISGHRSVSWYQQTPGQGLQFLFEYFSETQRNKGNFPGRFSGRQFSNSRSEMNVSTLELGDSALYLCASSLQAGGSNEQFFGPGTRLTVL.

This chain links TRBV4-1 with TRBJ2-1; TRBD1 is a possible D gene (6 bases). The CDR3 is 16 residues long. The germline V gene has CDR1 MGHRA and CDR2 YSYEKL. V was trimmed by 0 bases and J by 11 bases, leaving 20 bases between them. Written as DNA, the CDR3 is TGCGCCAGCAGCCAAGAATTCCCCAAGAACAGGGACAAGCAGTTCTTC. Residues: CASSQEFPKNRDKQFF.

The gene calls are TRBV7-2 and TRBJ2-7; tentative D call: TRBD1 (6 bases). The germline V gene has CDR1 SGHTA and CDR2 FQGNSA. CDR3 length equals 16 residues. Deletions cut 6 bases from V and 7 bases from J, with 25 bases between. The CDR3 bases are TGTGCCAGCAGTTTAAGGGCAGGGCCAGGGGTTGGGGAGCAGTACTTC. It encodes CASSLRAGPGVGEQYF. Together with reference TRBV7-2 and TRBJ2-7, the CDR3 gives the full variable domain: GAGVSQSPSNKVTEKGKDVELRCDPISGHTALYWYRQSLGQGLEFLIYFQGNSAPDKSGLPSDRFSAERTGGSVSTLTIQRTQQEDSAVYLCASSLRAGPGVGEQYFGPGTRLTVT.

The chain carries TRBV10-2 and TRBJ1-6, with D possibly matching TRBD1 (6 bases). Germline lookup yields CDR1 WSHSY and CDR2 SAAADI. Trimming removed 4 bases from V and 10 bases from J, with 8 bases in between. This CDR3 has 12 amino acids. The chain's CDR3 is CASSAGASPLHF. The CDR3 DNA reads TGCGCCAGCAGTGCAGGGGCCTCACCCCTCCACTTT.

V and J are TRBV28 and TRBJ1-4; D may be TRBD1 (5 bases). Per germline, CDR1 MDHEN and CDR2 SYDVKM. The V end was cut by 8 bases, the J end by 8 bases, with 12 bases between. The CDR3 is made up of 12 amino acids. The CDR3 coding sequence is TGTGCCAGCGGGGGGGGAGGCGAAAAACTGTTTTTT. Its translation is CASGGGGEKLFF. Complete variable domain (other parts from reference TRBV28 and TRBJ1-4): DVKVTQSSRYLVKRTGEKVFLECVQDMDHENMFWYRQDPGLGLRLIYFSYDVKMKEKGDIPEGYSVSREKKERFSLILESASTNQTSMYLCASGGGGEKLFFGSGTQLSVL.

The chain's CDR3 is CASSLAGSYNEQFF. CDR3 sequence (DNA): TGTGCCAGCAGCTTAGCGGGGTCCTACAATGAGCAGTTCTTC. The chain couples TRBV7-3 to TRBJ2-1, with D maybe TRBD2 (6 bases). V lost 2 bases to trimming and J lost 1 base, with 6 bases between them. Germline V gene data show CDR1 as SGHTA and CDR2 as FQGTGA. This CDR3 is built from 14 residues.

The chain couples TRBV6-5 to TRBJ2-7; possible D gene TRBD2, 5 bases. Germline assignment: CDR1 MNHEY and CDR2 SVGAGI. This CDR3 spans 16 amino acids. V was clipped by 0 bases and J by 2 bases, with 14 bases between them. CDR3: CASSYSNRGSAYEQYF. The CDR3 DNA reads as TGTGCCAGCAGTTACTCGAATCGGGGTAGCGCCTACGAGCAGTACTTC.

V and J are TRBV10-1 and TRBJ2-7, with unresolved D. This CDR3 is 13 amino acids long. Germline V gene sequence: CDR1 WNHNN, CDR2 SYGVQD (reference sequence). V was trimmed by 0 bases and J by 3 bases, leaving 6 bases between them. The CDR3 nucleotides read TGCGCCAGCAGTGAGTCTATCTTCTACGAGCAGTACTTC. This gives the protein CASSESIFYEQYF.

The CDR3 spells CASSKQGASYEQYF. DNA of the CDR3: TGTGCCAGCAGCAAACAGGGGGCATCCTACGAGCAGTACTTC. The V gene is TRBV27, the J gene TRBJ2-7, with 9 bases fitting TRBD1. CDR1 and CDR2 (germline): MNHEY, SMNVEV (reference sequence). The CDR3 runs to 14 residues. V trimming: 6 bases; J trimming: 1 base; junction bases outside the gene matches: 4.

The rearrangement uses TRBV4-3 and TRBJ1-4, with D perhaps matching TRBD1 (6 bases). Germline CDR1 reads LGHNA; CDR2 reads YSLEER. The V end lost 0 bases, the J end lost 11 bases, and 13 bases lay between the germline ends. The CDR3 is 14 amino acids. Written as DNA, the CDR3 is TGCGCCAGCAGCCAAGACCCCGGGGGGCAGAAACTGTTTTTT. Protein sequence: CASSQDPGGQKLFF.

The chain combines TRBV29-1 with TRBJ2-7, with D maybe TRBD2 (6 bases). V lost 3 bases, J lost 2 bases, and 11 bases lay in between. The CDR3 has 13 residues. Germline assignment: CDR1 SQVTM and CDR2 ANQGSEA. CDR3 nucleotides: TGCAGCGTTGAGGGGGAGGTCGCCTACGAGCAGTACTTC. This sequence encodes CSVEGEVAYEQYF.

The chain joins TRBV28 to TRBJ1-4; D uncertain. CDR3 length equals 14 residues. Deletions cut 6 bases from V and 14 bases from J, with 22 bases between. Germline V CDR1 and CDR2: MDHEN, SYDVKM. DNA for the CDR3: TGTGCCAGCAGGATCGGGAATCTCGGAGGTCTCCTGTTTTTT. Translating it yields CASRIGNLGGLLFF.

The rearrangement links TRBV18 to TRBJ2-5; D is possibly TRBD2 (6 bases). This CDR3 has 14 residues. V was shortened by 8 bases and J by 2 bases, with 15 bases between the two germline ends. Germline V gene data show CDR1 as KGHSH and CDR2 as LQKENI. The CDR3 region has the DNA TGTGCCAGCCAACGGGACTTACAGCAAGAGACCCAGTACTTC. It codes for CASQRDLQQETQYF.

The CDR3 DNA follows: TGTGCCAGTAGTATGGATACAGGGACAGATACGCAGTATTTT. Translating gives CASSMDTGTDTQYF. The chain couples TRBV19 to TRBJ2-3; possible D gene TRBD1, 6 bases. The CDR3 extends over 14 amino acids. Between the trimmed V and J ends, which lost 3 bases and 3 bases, there was a span of 10 bases. CDR1 and CDR2 from the germline V gene are LNHDA and SQIVND (reference sequence).

V usage is TRBV4-2 and J usage is TRBJ2-6; D is ambiguous. Per germline, CDR1 LGHNA and CDR2 YNFKEQ. V was pared by 4 bases and J by 0 bases, with 13 bases between. CDR3 length equals 17 residues. The CDR3 DNA is TGTGCCAGCAGCCTCTCGAGTACCACCTCTGGGGCCAACGTCCTGACTTTC. It codes for CASSLSSTTSGANVLTF.

V usage is TRBV5-1 and J usage is TRBJ2-5; D is possibly TRBD1 (6 bases). The CDR3 totals 15 residues. The germline V and J ends were trimmed by 3 bases and 2 bases, with 14 bases remaining between them. Germline CDR1 and CDR2: SGHRS and YFSETQ. The CDR3 DNA sequence: TGCGCCAGCAGCTACACGACAGGAGTTCAAGAGACCCAGTACTTC. Its protein product is CASSYTTGVQETQYF.

The gene calls are TRBV5-1 and TRBJ1-1; the match to TRBD1 covers 12 bases. Germline-derived CDR1 and CDR2 are SGHRS and YFSETQ. The CDR3 length is 16 residues. V dropped 4 bases and J dropped 0; count of bases not matched to a gene: 4. CDR3 nucleotide sequence: TGCGCCAGCAGCCTGGGACAGGGGGCAATGAACACTGAAGCTTTCTTT. It codes for CASSLGQGAMNTEAFF. The full variable domain, its missing parts supplied by reference TRBV5-1 and TRBJ1-1, is KAGVTQTPRYLIKTRGQQVTLSCSPISGHRSVSWYQQTPGQGLQFLFEYFSETQRNKGNFPGRFSGRQFSNSRSEMNVSTLELGDSALYLCASSLGQGAMNTEAFFGQGTRLTVV.